Below, 7 T cell receptor beta chains from the same sample are listed, as sequenced in a study of identical twins. TCRdb re-called the 5' RACE reads with MiXCR, one entry per CDR3 protein. The profile shows under 300,000 distinct CDR3 sequences, over 12% of them singletons. The sequenced sample was memory (CD45RO+) T cells sorted from blood. Receptor source: a woman in her late teens or twenties in good health.

This clonotype showed up many times. The V gene is TRBV12-3 or TRBV12-4, the J gene TRBJ2-7; no clear D. This CDR3 has 12 amino acids. With 6 bases removed from V and 1 base from J, the gap between germline ends came to 7 bases. CDR3 sequence: CASSRPSYEQYF. The CDR3 DNA sequence: TGTGCCAGCAGCCGTCCTTCCTACGAGCAGTACTTC.

The V call is TRBV14, the J call TRBJ1-2; no definite D call. The V and J ends lost 4 bases and 5 bases respectively, with 8 bases between them. The CDR3 extends over 12 amino acids. Per the germline V gene, CDR1 is SGHDN and CDR2 is FVKESK. In DNA, the CDR3 is TGTGCCAGCAGCCGACCGGGATATGGCTACACCTTC. Translation: CASSRPGYGYTF. Filled out from reference TRBV14 and TRBJ1-2, the complete variable domain reads EAGVTQFPSHSVIEKGQTVTLRCDPISGHDNLYWYRRVMGKEIKFLLHFVKESKQDESGMPNNRFLAERTGGTYSTLKVQPAELEDSGVYFCASSRPGYGYTFGSGTRLTVV.

CDR3 nucleotide sequence: TGCGCCAGCAGCTTGGAACAGGGTTCCTACGAGCAGTACTTC. Its translation: CASSLEQGSYEQYF. The rearrangement links TRBV5-1 to TRBJ2-7; D is possibly TRBD1 (6 bases). V was clipped by 0 bases and J by 1 base, with 8 bases between them. The V gene's germline CDR1 is SGHRS and CDR2 YFSETQ. This CDR3 has 14 amino acids.

The chain uses TRBV11-3 and TRBJ2-1; a weak D match, TRBD1 (6 bases). In germline, CDR1 is SGHNT, CDR2 YENEEA. V lost 5 bases to trimming and J lost 8 bases, with 13 bases between them. The CDR3 extends over 13 amino acids. The CDR3 nucleotides read TGTGCCAGCAGCCCTGCAGGGGTTTATGAGCAGTTCTTC. Its protein product is CASSPAGVYEQFF.

The chain combines TRBV4-3 with TRBJ2-2; D is unclear. The CDR3 is made up of 15 amino acids. Germline CDR1 is LGHNA and CDR2 is YSLEER. The V and J ends lost 2 bases and 0 bases respectively, with 7 bases between them. This CDR3 reads CASSQQSSNTGELFF. The CDR3 bases are TGCGCCAGCAGCCAACAGTCCTCGAACACCGGGGAGCTGTTTTTT.

In this sample, this clonotype turned up many times. V and J are TRBV20-1 and TRBJ2-1; D unclear. The germline CDR1 and CDR2 sequences are DFQATT and SNEGSKA (reference sequence). V lost 3 bases, J lost 8 bases, and 11 bases lay in between. The CDR3 is 12 amino acids. The CDR3 reads CSASKPGHEQFF. The CDR3 nucleotides are TGCAGTGCTAGTAAGCCCGGCCATGAGCAGTTCTTC.

This clonotype has a handful of counts. This chain connects TRBV12-3 or TRBV12-4 to TRBJ2-1; D is perhaps TRBD2 (6 bases). V gave up 7 bases and J gave up 5 bases, with 24 bases separating them. The CDR3 consists of 17 residues. CDR3 DNA sequence: TGTGCCAGCATCCAATATCCCCAGGCGGGGATCGACAATGAGCAGTTCTTC. The encoded protein is CASIQYPQAGIDNEQFF.